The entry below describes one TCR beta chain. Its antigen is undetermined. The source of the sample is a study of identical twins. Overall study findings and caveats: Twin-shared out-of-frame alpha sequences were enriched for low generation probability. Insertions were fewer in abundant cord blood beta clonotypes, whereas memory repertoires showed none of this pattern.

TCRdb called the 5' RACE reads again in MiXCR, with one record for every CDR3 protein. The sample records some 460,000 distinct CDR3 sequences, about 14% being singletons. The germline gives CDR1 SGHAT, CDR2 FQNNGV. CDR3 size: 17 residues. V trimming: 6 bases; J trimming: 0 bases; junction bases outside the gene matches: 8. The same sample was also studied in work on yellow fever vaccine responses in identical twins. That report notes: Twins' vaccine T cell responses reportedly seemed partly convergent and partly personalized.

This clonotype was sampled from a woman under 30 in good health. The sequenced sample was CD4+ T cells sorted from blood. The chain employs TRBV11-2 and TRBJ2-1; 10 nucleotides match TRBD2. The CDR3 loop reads CASRPTSGTTSYNEQFF. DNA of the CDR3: TGTGCCAGCAGACCCACTAGCGGGACTACCTCCTACAATGAGCAGTTCTTC.